This T cell receptor beta chain was profiled in a study of response to subunit inactivated influenza vaccine. TCRdb processed the RT-PCR reads anew with MiXCR; each CDR3 protein has one entry. The sample records almost 600,000 distinct CDR3 sequences, around 15% being singletons. The specimen comprised PBMCs from blood, sampled 11 to 12 days after vaccination. The TCR sequence derives from a man aged 50 or older who received an inactivated influenza vaccine.

As DNA, the CDR3 is TGTGCCAGCAGTTTACCCGGGACAGGGGTTAAGAAAAGTTCACCCCTCCACTTT. Translating it yields CASSLPGTGVKKSSPLHF. This sequence joins TRBV6-2 or TRBV6-3 and TRBJ1-6; 10 bases are a match to TRBD1. V dropped 4 bases and J dropped 9; count of bases not matched to a gene: 15. The CDR3 totals 18 residues. Germline CDR1 reads MNHEY; CDR2 reads SVGEGT.